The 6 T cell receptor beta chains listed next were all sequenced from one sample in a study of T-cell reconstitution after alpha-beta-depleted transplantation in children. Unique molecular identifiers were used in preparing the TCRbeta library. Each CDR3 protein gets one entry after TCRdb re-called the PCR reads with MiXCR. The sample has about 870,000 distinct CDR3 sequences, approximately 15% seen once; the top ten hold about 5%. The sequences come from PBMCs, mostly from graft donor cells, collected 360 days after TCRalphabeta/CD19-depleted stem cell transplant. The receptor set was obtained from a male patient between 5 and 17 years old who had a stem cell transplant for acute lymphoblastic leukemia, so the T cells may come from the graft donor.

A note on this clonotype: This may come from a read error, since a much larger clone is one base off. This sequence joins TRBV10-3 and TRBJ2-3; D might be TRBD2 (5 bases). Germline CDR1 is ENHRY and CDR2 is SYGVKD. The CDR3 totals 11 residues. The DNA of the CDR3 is TGTGCCATCAGTTGGGGAGATACGCGGTATTTT. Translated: CAISWGDTRYF.

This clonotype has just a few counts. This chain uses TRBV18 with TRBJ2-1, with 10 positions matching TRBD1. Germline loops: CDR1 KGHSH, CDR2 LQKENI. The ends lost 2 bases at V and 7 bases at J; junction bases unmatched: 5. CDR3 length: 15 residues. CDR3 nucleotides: TGTGCCAGCTCACCAGGGACAGGGGCATTAAATGAGCAGTTCTTC. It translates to CASSPGTGALNEQFF.

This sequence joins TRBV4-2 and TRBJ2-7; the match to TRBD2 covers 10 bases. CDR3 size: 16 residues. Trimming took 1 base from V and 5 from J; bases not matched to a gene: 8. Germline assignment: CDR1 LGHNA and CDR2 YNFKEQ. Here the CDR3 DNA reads TGTGCCAGCAGCCAAGGTCTAGCGGGAGCTATGGACGAGCAGTACTTC. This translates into CASSQGLAGAMDEQYF.

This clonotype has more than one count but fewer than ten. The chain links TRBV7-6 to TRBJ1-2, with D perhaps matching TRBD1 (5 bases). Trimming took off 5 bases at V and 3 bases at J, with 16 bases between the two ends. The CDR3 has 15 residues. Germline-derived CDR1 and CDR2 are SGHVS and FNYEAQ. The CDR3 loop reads CASSPGGVLYYGYTF. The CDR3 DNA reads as TGTGCCAGCAGCCCCGGAGGGGTCTTATACTATGGCTACACCTTC.

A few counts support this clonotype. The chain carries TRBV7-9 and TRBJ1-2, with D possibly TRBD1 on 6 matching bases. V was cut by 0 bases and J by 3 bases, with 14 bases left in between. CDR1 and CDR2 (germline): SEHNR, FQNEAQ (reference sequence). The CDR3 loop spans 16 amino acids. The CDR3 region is CASSLASGAWHYGYTF. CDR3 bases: TGTGCCAGCAGCTTAGCGTCAGGGGCATGGCACTATGGCTACACCTTC.

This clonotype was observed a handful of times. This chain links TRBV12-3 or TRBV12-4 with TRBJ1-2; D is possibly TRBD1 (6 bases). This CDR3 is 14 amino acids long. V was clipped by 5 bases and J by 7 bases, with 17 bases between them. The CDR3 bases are TGTGCCAGCAGTCCCCTCGGGGGGCCCTCTGGCTACACCTTC. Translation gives CASSPLGGPSGYTF.